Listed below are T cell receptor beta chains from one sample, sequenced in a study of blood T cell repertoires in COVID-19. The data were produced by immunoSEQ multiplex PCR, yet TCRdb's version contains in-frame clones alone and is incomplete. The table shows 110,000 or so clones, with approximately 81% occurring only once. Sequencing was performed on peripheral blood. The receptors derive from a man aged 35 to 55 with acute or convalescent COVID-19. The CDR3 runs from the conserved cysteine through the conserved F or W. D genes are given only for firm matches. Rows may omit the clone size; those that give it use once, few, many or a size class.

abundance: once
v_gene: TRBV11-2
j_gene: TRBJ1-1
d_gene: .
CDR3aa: CASSTGHYTEAFF
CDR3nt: TGTGCCAGCAGCACGGGACACTACACTGAAGCTTTCTTT

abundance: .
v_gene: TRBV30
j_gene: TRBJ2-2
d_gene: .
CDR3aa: CAWSVPGFTGELFF
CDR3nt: TGTGCCTGGAGTGTGCCGGGATTCACCGGGGAGCTGTTTTTT

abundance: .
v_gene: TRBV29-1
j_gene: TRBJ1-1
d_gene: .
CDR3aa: CSVVMGSLNTEAFF
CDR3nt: TGCAGCGTTGTGATGGGGAGTTTGAACACTGAAGCTTTCTTT

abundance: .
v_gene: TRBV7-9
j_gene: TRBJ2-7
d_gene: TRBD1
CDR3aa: CASSSNRDRGLSEQYF
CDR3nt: TGTGCCAGCAGCTCGAACCGGGACAGGGGGCTTTCCGAGCAGTACTTC

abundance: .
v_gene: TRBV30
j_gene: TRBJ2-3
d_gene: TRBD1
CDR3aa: CAWSVQRGGSSTDTQYF
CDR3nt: TGTGCCTGGAGTGTACAGCGAGGGGGCTCTAGCACAGATACGCAGTATTTT

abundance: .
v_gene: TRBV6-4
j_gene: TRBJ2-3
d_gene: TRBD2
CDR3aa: CASSDVLQRGDLGVQYF
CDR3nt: TGTGCCAGCAGTGACGTGCTTCAGCGGGGGGACCTAGGGGTGCAGTATTTT

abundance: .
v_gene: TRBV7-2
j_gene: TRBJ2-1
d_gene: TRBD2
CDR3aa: CASSPQGSSGYNEQFF
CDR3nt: TGTGCCAGCAGCCCCCAGGGTTCTAGCGGCTACAATGAGCAGTTCTTC

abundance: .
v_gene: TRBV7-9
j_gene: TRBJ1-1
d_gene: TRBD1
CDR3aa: CASSPIQGRNTEAFF
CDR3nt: TGTGCCAGCAGCCCTATACAGGGGAGGAACACTGAAGCTTTCTTT

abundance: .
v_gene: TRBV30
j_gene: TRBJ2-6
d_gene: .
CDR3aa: CAWSVGRVGANVLTF
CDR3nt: TGTGCCTGGAGTGTTGGCCGGGTTGGGGCCAACGTCCTGACTTTC

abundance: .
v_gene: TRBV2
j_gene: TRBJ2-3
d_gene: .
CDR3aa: CASTRGLGDTQYF
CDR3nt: TGTGCCAGCACCCGGGGATTGGGAGATACGCAGTATTTT

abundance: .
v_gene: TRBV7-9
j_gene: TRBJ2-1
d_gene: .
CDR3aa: CASSLVLYNEQFF
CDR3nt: TGTGCCAGCAGCTTAGTTCTGTACAATGAGCAGTTCTTC

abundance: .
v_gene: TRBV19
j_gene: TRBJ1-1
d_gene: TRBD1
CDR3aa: CASFDRGNTEAFF
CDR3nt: TGTGCCAGCTTCGACAGGGGGAACACTGAAGCTTTCTTT

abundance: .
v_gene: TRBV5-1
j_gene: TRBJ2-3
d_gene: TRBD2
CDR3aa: CASSIGGADTQYF
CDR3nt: TGCGCCAGCAGCATCGGGGGGGCAGATACGCAGTATTTT

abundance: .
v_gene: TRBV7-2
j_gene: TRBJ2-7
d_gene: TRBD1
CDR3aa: CASSTTGGDSYEQYF
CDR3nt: TGTGCCAGCAGCACGACAGGGGGCGATTCCTACGAGCAGTACTTC

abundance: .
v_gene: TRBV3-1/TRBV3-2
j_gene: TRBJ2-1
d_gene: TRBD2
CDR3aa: CASSLKAGGVYNEQFF
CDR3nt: TGTGCCAGCAGCCTCAAAGCGGGGGGGGTTTACAATGAGCAGTTCTTC

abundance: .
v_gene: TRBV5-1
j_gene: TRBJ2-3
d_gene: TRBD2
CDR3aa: CASSPFISGEEPHTQYF
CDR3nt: TGCGCCAGCAGCCCCTTCATTAGCGGGGAGGAGCCTCATACGCAGTATTTT

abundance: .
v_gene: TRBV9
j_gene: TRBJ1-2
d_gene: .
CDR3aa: CASSVDTGPYGYTF
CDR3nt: TGTGCCAGCAGCGTAGATACAGGGCCCTATGGCTACACCTTC

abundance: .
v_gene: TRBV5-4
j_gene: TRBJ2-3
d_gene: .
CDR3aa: CASSRDIFSTDTQYF
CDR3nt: TGTGCCAGCAGCCGAGATATCTTTAGCACAGATACGCAGTATTTT

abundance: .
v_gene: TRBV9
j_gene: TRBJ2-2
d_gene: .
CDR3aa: CASSVNRERGGELFF
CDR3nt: TGTGCCAGCAGCGTGAACAGGGAACGGGGCGGGGAGCTGTTTTTT

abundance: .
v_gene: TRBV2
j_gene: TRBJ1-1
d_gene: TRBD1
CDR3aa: CASSHSTSDYRGLIAFF
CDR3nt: TGTGCCAGCAGTCACTCAACTTCCGACTACAGGGGCCTGATAGCTTTCTTT

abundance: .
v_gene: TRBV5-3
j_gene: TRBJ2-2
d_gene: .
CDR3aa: CARSLGGTTPDGTGELFF
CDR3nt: TGTGCCAGAAGCTTGGGCGGGACCACCCCTGATGGCACCGGGGAGCTGTTTTTT

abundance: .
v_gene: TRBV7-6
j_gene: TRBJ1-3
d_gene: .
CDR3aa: CASSLETVGNTIYF
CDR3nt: TGTGCCAGCAGCTTAGAGACAGTGGGAAACACCATATATTTT

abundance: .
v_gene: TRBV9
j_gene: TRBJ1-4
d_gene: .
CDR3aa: CASSVGGENEKLFF
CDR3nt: TGTGCCAGCAGCGTAGGGGGGGAGAATGAAAAACTGTTTTTT

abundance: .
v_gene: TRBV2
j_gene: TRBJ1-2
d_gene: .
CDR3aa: CASRDTRGRGYGYTF
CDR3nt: TGTGCCAGCAGGGATACCAGGGGTAGGGGCTATGGCTACACCTTC

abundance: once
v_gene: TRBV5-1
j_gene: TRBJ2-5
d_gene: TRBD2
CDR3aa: CASSSSTLAGSETQYF
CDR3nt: TGCGCCAGCAGTTCTTCTACTCTAGCGGGTAGCGAGACCCAGTACTTC

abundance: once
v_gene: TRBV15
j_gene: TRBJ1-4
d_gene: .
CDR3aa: CATSRVARNEKLFF
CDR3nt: TGTGCCACCAGCAGAGTGGCCAGAAATGAAAAACTGTTTTTT

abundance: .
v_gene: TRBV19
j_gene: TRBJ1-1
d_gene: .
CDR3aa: CASSTAPGGWGTEAFF
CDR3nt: TGTGCCAGTAGTACCGCCCCTGGGGGCTGGGGAACTGAAGCTTTCTTT

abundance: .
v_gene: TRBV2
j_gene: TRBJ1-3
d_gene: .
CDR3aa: CASRARVSSGNTIYF
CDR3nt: TGTGCCAGCAGAGCCAGGGTGAGCTCTGGAAACACCATATATTTT

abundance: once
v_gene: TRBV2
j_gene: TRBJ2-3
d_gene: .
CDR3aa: CASSGQVRTDTQYF
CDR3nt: TGTGCCAGCAGCGGACAAGTTAGGACAGATACGCAGTATTTT

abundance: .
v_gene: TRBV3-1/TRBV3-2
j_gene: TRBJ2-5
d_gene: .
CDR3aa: CASEAVRKETQYF
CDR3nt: TGTGCCAGCGAAGCGGTTCGGAAAGAGACCCAGTACTTC

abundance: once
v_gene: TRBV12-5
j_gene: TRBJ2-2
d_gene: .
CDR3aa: CASGLLRTAGSYGELFF
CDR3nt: TGTGCTAGTGGTTTGTTAAGGACTGCGGGGTCATACGGGGAGCTGTTTTTT

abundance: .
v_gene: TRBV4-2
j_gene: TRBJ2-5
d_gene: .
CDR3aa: CASSQVPQAETQYF
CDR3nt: TGTGCCAGCAGCCAAGTCCCCCAGGCGGAGACCCAGTACTTC

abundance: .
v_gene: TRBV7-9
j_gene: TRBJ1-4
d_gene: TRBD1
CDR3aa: CASSPRQGEYEKLFF
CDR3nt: TGTGCCAGCAGCCCTCGACAGGGTGAATATGAAAAACTGTTTTTT

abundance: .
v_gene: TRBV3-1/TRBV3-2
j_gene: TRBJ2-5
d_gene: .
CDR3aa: CASSQVLEGETQYF
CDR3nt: TGTGCCAGCAGCCAAGTTTTGGAGGGGGAGACCCAGTACTTC

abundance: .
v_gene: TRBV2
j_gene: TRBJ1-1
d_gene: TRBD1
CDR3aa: CASSGQGNTEAFF
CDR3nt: TGTGCCAGCAGTGGACAGGGGAACACTGAAGCTTTCTTT

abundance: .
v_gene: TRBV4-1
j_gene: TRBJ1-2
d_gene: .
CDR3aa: CASSPPMRGARTGYTF
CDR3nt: TGCGCCAGCAGCCCCCCCATGCGGGGGGCGCGGACGGGCTACACCTTC

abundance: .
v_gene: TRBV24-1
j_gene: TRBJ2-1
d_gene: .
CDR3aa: CATSGGGGSYNEQFF
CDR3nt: TGTGCCACCAGTGGCGGGGGCGGCTCCTACAATGAGCAGTTCTTC

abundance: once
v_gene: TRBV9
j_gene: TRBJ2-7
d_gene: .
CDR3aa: CASSPPEGPNSYEQYF
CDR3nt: TGTGCCAGCAGTCCTCCAGAGGGCCCCAACTCCTACGAGCAGTACTTC

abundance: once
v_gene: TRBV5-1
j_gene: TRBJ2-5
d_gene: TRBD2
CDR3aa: CASSPRTWGGETQYF
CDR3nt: TGCGCCAGCAGCCCTCGAACGTGGGGGGGAGAGACCCAGTACTTC

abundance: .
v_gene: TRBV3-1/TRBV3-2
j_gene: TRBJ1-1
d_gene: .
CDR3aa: CASSHITRVLNTEAFF
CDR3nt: TGTGCCAGCAGCCATATTACCCGGGTCCTGAACACTGAAGCTTTCTTT

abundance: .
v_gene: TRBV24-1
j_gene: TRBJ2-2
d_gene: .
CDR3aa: CATSGALPNTGELFF
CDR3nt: TGTGCCACCAGTGGGGCCCTCCCGAACACCGGGGAGCTGTTTTTT

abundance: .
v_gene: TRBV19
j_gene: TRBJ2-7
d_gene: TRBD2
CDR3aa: CASSMGGNHYEQYF
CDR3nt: TGTGCCAGTAGTATGGGAGGGAATCATTACGAGCAGTACTTC

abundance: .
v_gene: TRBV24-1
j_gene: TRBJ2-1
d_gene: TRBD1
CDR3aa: CATRGQGSDEQFF
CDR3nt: TGTGCCACCAGGGGACAGGGATCGGATGAGCAGTTCTTC

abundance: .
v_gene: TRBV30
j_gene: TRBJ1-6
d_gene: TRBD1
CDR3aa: CAWNRQGNSPLHF
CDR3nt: TGTGCCTGGAACAGACAGGGAAATTCACCCCTCCACTTT

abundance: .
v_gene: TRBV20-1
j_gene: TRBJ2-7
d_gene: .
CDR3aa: CSASQGGGSYEQYF
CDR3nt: TGCAGTGCTAGTCAGGGGGGCGGCTCCTACGAGCAGTACTTC

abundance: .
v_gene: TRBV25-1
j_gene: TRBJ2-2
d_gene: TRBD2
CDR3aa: CASSKALAGPNTGELFF
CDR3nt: TGTGCCAGCAGTAAGGCCCTAGCGGGGCCGAACACCGGGGAGCTGTTTTTT

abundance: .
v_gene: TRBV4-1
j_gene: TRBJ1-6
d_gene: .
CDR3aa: CASSQDVPGPWSYNSPLHF
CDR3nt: TGCGCCAGCAGCCAAGATGTCCCCGGTCCTTGGTCCTATAATTCACCCCTCCACTTT

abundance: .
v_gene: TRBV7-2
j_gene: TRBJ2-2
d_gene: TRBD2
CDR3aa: CASKLAGANTGELFF
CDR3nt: TGTGCCAGCAAACTAGCGGGGGCCAACACCGGGGAGCTGTTTTTT

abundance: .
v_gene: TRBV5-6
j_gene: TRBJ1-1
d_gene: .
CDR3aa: CASRAGVSTEAFF
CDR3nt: TGTGCCAGCAGGGCAGGCGTGAGCACTGAAGCTTTCTTT

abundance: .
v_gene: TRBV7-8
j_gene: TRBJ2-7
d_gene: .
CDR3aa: CASSLLGERYEQYF
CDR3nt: TGTGCCAGCAGCTTATTAGGGGAACGCTACGAGCAGTACTTC

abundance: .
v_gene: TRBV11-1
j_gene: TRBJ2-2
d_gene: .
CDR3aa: CASSLGRVTGELFF
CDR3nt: TGTGCCAGCAGCTTAGGGCGGGTGACCGGGGAGCTGTTTTTT

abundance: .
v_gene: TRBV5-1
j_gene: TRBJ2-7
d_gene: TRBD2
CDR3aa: CASSSGTSSDEQYF
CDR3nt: TGCGCCAGCAGTTCCGGGACTAGCAGTGACGAGCAGTACTTC

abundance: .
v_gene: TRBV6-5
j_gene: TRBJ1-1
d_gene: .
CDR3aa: CASRDSNTEAFF
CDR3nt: TGTGCCAGCAGGGACTCGAACACTGAAGCTTTCTTT

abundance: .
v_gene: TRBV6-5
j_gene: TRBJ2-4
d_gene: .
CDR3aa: CASSPAGGKNIQYF
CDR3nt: TGTGCCAGCAGCCCCGCCGGCGGCAAAAACATTCAGTACTTC

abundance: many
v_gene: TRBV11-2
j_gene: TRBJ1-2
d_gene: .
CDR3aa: CASSLAAGVHGYTF
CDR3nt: TGTGCCAGCAGCTTAGCCGCAGGGGTACATGGCTACACCTTC

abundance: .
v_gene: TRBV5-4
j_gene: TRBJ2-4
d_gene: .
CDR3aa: CASSLGRSIAKNIQYF
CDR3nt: TGTGCCAGCAGCTTGGGCAGGTCCATAGCCAAAAACATTCAGTACTTC

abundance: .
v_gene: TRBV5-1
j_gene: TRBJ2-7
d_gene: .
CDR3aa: CASSLNGQKTYEQYF
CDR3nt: TGCGCCAGCAGCTTAAATGGGCAGAAAACCTACGAGCAGTACTTC

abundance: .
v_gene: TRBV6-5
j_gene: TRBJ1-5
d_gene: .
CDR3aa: CASSYSMGGGRQPQHF
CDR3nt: TGTGCCAGCAGTTACTCGATGGGTGGAGGGCGGCAGCCCCAGCATTTT

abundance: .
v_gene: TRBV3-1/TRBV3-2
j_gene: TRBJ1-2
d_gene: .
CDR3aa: CASSPPQGSYGYTF
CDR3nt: TGTGCCAGCAGCCCGCCCCAGGGGAGCTATGGCTACACCTTC